This T cell receptor (beta chain) was sequenced during a study of blood T cell repertoires in COVID-19. Deletions cut 6 bases from V and 4 bases from J, with 12 bases between. CDR3 length: 14 amino acids. In germline, CDR1 is SNHLY, CDR2 FYNNEI. The cohort comprised adults aged roughly 18 to 100 years residing in 24 US areas. A case of COVID-19 had been met by exposed participants within 2 weeks before study entry. This clone appeared a single time. Profiling relied on immunoSEQ multiplex PCR, and the TCRdb table lists in-frame clones only, not all of them. The table includes about 300,000 clones, roughly 89% detected once.

The receptor was isolated from a woman aged 50 to 60 who had been exposed to COVID-19. J is TRBJ1-4 and V is TRBV2; possible D gene TRBD1, 5 bases. Material for sequencing was PBMCs or T cells enriched from blood (not recorded which). The CDR3 spells CASRAGRGNEKLFF. CDR3 nucleotides: TGTGCCAGCAGAGCGGGGAGGGGTAATGAAAAACTGTTTTTT.